The rows below give T cell receptor beta chains drawn from one sample of a study of cytomegalovirus exposure and HLA in healthy donors. Using immunoSEQ multiplex PCR, the repertoire was profiled, and TCRdb retains in-frame clones only, with some absent. The table includes around 67,000 clones, over 60% detected once. Sequenced: PBMCs. These TCRs come from a woman aged 50 to 60 in good health and CMV-seronegative. Each CDR3 is given without its conserved first and last residue.

V	J	CDR3
TRBV4-3	TRBJ1-2	ASSQDRSLYGYT
TRBV6-5	TRBJ1-2	ASTKGQGYGYT
TRBV11-3	TRBJ2-3	ASSLGPTTDTQY
TRBV4-1	TRBJ1-5	ASSQGPSLDQPQH
TRBV29-1	TRBJ1-1	SVGPWGQGNTEAF
TRBV4-3	TRBJ2-1	ASSQVHGRGLSLQF
TRBV28	TRBJ1-2	ASSLDRGYGYT
TRBV7-7	TRBJ2-5	ASSPGQDGETQY
TRBV15	TRBJ1-5	ATSREETENNQPQH
TRBV19	TRBJ2-7	ASSIGAVASYEQY
TRBV30	TRBJ2-7	AWSPSGFRQY
TRBV5-1	TRBJ1-5	ASSSNQPQH
TRBV5-6	TRBJ2-3	ASSFDRVTVRTDTQY
TRBV6-5	TRBJ2-7	ASRRVAGVRYEQY
TRBV28	TRBJ1-1	ASRGALMNTEAF
TRBV27	TRBJ2-1	ASKRQDYNEQF
TRBV27	TRBJ2-2	ASSPILAVNTGELF
TRBV28	TRBJ2-7	ASSLGAESSFEQY
TRBV9	TRBJ1-5	ASSVGGTGGEPQH
TRBV2	TRBJ1-5	ASSEVTVGNQPQH
TRBV5-1	TRBJ1-1	ASSLADPGTGGRAF
TRBV2	TRBJ1-5	AGRQGGNQPQH
TRBV11-3	TRBJ1-2	ASSLEPTGDYGYT
TRBV6-1	TRBJ2-5	ASRRGGGYQETQY
TRBV4-1	TRBJ1-4	ASSPLAFGVANEKLF
TRBV5-1	TRBJ2-7	ASSPRLNDEQY
TRBV29-1	TRBJ2-3	SVSRTAGLDTQY
TRBV6-5	TRBJ1-1	ASKPELDRWTEAF
TRBV7-2	TRBJ2-3	ASSFGTSAGGYTQY